The source of this T cell receptor beta chain is a study of blood T cell repertoires in COVID-19. In the original analysis: Amplified reference gene primers provided the basis for estimating nucleated cell counts. This table comes from immunoSEQ multiplex PCR, and its TCRdb copy is limited to in-frame clones, with some not included. V and J calls and clone size are those listed in that table; D and trimming were worked out from the DNA. This sample has about 270,000 clones, with under 95% found just once. V lost 5 bases, J lost 10 bases, and 8 bases stayed unmatched. This CDR3 has 13 amino acids. The germline V gene has CDR1 SGHTA and CDR2 FQGTGA.

Sequencing input: PBMCs or T cells enriched from blood (not recorded which). The TCR originated in a man in his forties who had been exposed to COVID-19. The V gene is TRBV7-3, the J gene TRBJ2-1; 7 bases line up with TRBD1. CDR3 region: CASSQGQTNEQFF. The CDR3 DNA is TGTGCCAGCAGCCAGGGACAGACCAACGAGCAGTTCTTC.